This T cell receptor (beta chain) was recorded in a study of OX40 agonist ivuxolimab in advanced cancers. Background for the entire study: Ivuxolimab was a fully human IgG2 agonistic monoclonal antibody targeting the costimulatory receptor OX40 (CD134). Intravenous ivuxolimab was administered to patients every 2 weeks at six dose levels: 0.01, 0.1, 0.3, 1.5, 3 and 10 mg/kg. Of the approximately 54 dose-escalation patients, hepatocellular carcinoma was present in roughly 19, melanoma in approximately 15, renal cell carcinoma in 9 and head and neck cancer in 9. In the dose-escalation cohort, approximately 80% of patients were male, and the mean age was around 60 years with a range of roughly 20 to 79. Patients were allowed to have had prior anti-PD-1, anti-PD-L1 or anti-CTLA-4 therapy, and approximately 39% of the dose-escalation patients had been treated with checkpoint inhibitors. Partial responses were achieved by three dose-escalation patients, of whom one had hepatocellular carcinoma and two had cutaneous melanoma. Peripheral TCRbeta sequencing aimed to test whether ivuxolimab altered TCR sequence diversity and caused clonal T-cell expansion. The monotherapy dose-escalation portion (N ≈ 55 patients) of the phase I ivuxolimab trial is reported in the paper.

What the research found in general, with its limitations: Low levels of normalized T-cell clonal expansion were also shown by some nonresponding patients. After ivuxolimab, CD8+ T cells had more expanded clones than CD4+ T cells on average. At doses of 0.1 to 3.0 mg/kg, clonal expansion of both CD4+ and CD8+ T cells in blood was seen between baseline and week 6. Which antigens the clonally expanded peripheral T cells were specific for was not determined. Partial responders in the 0.1-3.0 mg/kg groups had among the lowest normalized peripheral clonal expansion, especially among CD8+ T cells.

This clone has a single count. Its antigen specificity is not known. Base qualities are not recorded, but no much larger clone differs from it by a single base. From the cysteine through the phenylalanine, the CDR3 covers 18 amino acids. Just CDR3 DNA is preserved here, 54 bases in frame from base 1. Taken from the germline V gene (reference sequence), the CDR1 and CDR2 loops are LNHDA and SQIVND. V was cut back by 1 base and J by 2 bases, leaving a gap of 18 bases between them. Patients with autoimmune disease history or receiving systemic immunosuppression were excluded from the trial. In every dose cohort, peripheral blood was drawn for TCR sequencing at baseline, cycle 4 day 1, and cycle 7 day 1. The samples were drawn from a first-in-human, open-label, multicenter phase I dose-escalation trial of ivuxolimab. Adults with locally advanced or metastatic melanoma, renal cell carcinoma, hepatocellular carcinoma or head and neck squamous cell carcinoma were enrolled in the trial. Before TCR sequencing, CD4+ T cells and CD8+ T cells from peripheral blood were sorted into separate populations.

To sequence the TCRbeta CDR3 region, genomic DNA was isolated from the sorted cells. The immunoSEQ Assay was used for sequencing of TCRbeta CDR3 regions. In its TCRdb copy, this immuneACCESS table keeps in-frame sequences only and misses some clones. Where compared with another copy, unresolved V genes explain less than half of these, and the others have no known cause. The sample table lists some 74,000 clones, more than 85% of them with a count of one. About 6.6% of the sample belongs to the ten largest clones. The rearrangement combines TRBV19 with TRBJ1-5; confidence is insufficient to name the D gene. The specimen comprised CD4+ or CD8+ T cells sorted from blood, sampled in a trial of the OX40 agonist ivuxolimab. The sequence came from an adult with an advanced solid tumor such as melanoma, head and neck, liver or kidney cancer. The base sequence is TGTGCCAGTAGTATAGCCAGAGGCAGTTTGTCAGGCAATCAGCCCCAGCATTTT. It translates as CASSIARGSLSGNQPQHF.